The 8 T cell receptor beta chains below were found in one sample sequenced in a study of molecular identifiers for immune sequencing clone quantification. From the PCR reads, TCRdb called clonotypes with MiXCR, one entry per CDR3 protein. The sample has over 300,000 distinct CDR3 sequences; over 20% are singletons. The sample taken for sequencing was naive CD8+ T cells from blood, with Jurkat cell RNA spiked in. Subset: FACS-sorted CD8+CD4-CCR7+CD45RA+ naive T cells. The origin of the receptors is a human donor in good health. Some libraries in this study had Jurkat cell RNA spiked in.

This clonotype has just a few counts. The V gene is TRBV6-2 or TRBV6-3, the J gene TRBJ2-7; 12 bases are a match to TRBD2. There are 14 residues in the CDR3. Trimming took 8 bases from V and 2 from J; bases not matched to a gene: 4. Germline loops: CDR1 MNHEY, CDR2 SVGEGT. The CDR3 loop is CASGRTSGTYEQYF. DNA of the CDR3: TGTGCCAGCGGAAGGACTAGCGGGACCTACGAGCAGTACTTC.

This clonotype was detected a few times. The V and J genes are TRBV24-1 and TRBJ2-1; 8 positions agree with TRBD1. The CDR3 contains 15 residues. CDR1 and CDR2 from the germline V gene are KGHDR and SFDVKD. With 5 bases clipped from V and 7 bases from J, the junction kept 9 bases outside the gene matches. CDR3 DNA: TGTGCCACCAGTGTCAAACAGGGGGGACAGAATGAGCAGTTCTTC. Its translation is CATSVKQGGQNEQFF.

CDR3 residues: CASSQDLGGSHYGYTF. In DNA, the CDR3 is TGTGCCAGCAGCCAAGATCTAGGGGGGTCTCACTATGGCTACACCTTC. V and J are TRBV4-2 and TRBJ1-2, with D maybe TRBD1 (6 bases). There are 16 residues in the CDR3. Germline V gene lookup returns CDR1 LGHNA and CDR2 YNFKEQ. V dropped 0 bases and J dropped 3 bases, with 14 bases sitting between them.

This clonotype has more than one count but fewer than ten. This clone may be a read error of a much larger clone one base away. This chain uses TRBV28 with TRBJ2-7; perhaps TRBD2 as D (6 bases). Germline V gives CDR1 MDHEN, CDR2 SYDVKM. Between the trimmed V and J ends, which lost 4 bases and 11 bases, there was a span of 21 bases. The CDR3 covers 14 residues. CDR3 DNA: TGTGCCAGCAGTTCCGGCCTTGCAAGGGAGGTTAAGTACTTC. Residues: CASSSGLAREVKYF.

V usage is TRBV11-2 and J usage is TRBJ2-3; D is perhaps TRBD2 (6 bases). This CDR3 is 15 amino acids long. Per germline, CDR1 SGHAT and CDR2 FQNNGV. Deletions cut 1 base from V and 6 bases from J, with 14 bases between. CDR3 residues: CASSLGGGRGDTQYF. As DNA, the CDR3 is TGTGCCAGCAGCTTAGGGGGAGGCCGGGGGGATACGCAGTATTTT.

On this clonotype: This likely comes from a read error, as the CDR3 has no conserved phenylalanine or tryptophan at its end. The V gene is TRBV5-1, the J gene TRBJ2-7, with 13 bases fitting TRBD2. Germline CDR1 reads SGHRS; CDR2 reads YFSETQ. The V segment lost 4 bases and the J segment 5 bases; nucleotides outside the gene matches: 9. This CDR3 has 16 amino acids. The CDR3 region has the DNA TGCGCCAGCAGCCCTGTCGGGACTAGCGGGGTCGACGAGCAGTACTCC. Protein sequence: CASSPVGTSGVDEQYS.

This chain uses TRBV6-1 with TRBJ2-7; 7 bases map to TRBD2. Germline CDR1 and CDR2: MNHNS and SASEGT. This CDR3 is built from 15 residues. V gave up 7 bases and J gave up 2 bases; unmatched junction bases: 11. The DNA for the CDR3 is TGTGCCAGCACCTACAGCGCTAGCGGAACCTACGAGCAGTACTTC. Residues: CASTYSASGTYEQYF.

V gene TRBV10-3 combines with J gene TRBJ2-5; 7 bases are shared with TRBD2. The CDR3 runs 18 residues. J was trimmed by 1 base and V by 2 bases; bases with no gene match: 13. CDR1 ENHRY and CDR2 SYGVKD come from the germline V gene. CDR3 sequence: CAISEEVLGGGIQETQYF. As DNA, the CDR3 is TGTGCCATCAGTGAGGAGGTTCTAGGCGGGGGAATCCAAGAGACCCAGTACTTC.